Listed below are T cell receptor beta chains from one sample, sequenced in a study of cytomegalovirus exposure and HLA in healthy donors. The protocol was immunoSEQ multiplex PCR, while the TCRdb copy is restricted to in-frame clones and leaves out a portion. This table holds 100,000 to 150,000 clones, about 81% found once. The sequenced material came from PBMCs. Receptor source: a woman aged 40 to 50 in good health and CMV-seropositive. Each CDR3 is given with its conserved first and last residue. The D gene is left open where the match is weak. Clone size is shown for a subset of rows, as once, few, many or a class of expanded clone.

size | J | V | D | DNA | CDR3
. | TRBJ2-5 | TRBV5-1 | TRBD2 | TGCGCCAGCAGCTTAGGGTCTAGCGGGGCCCCCCAAGAGACCCAGTACTTC | CASSLGSSGAPQETQYF
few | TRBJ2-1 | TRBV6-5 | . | TGTGCCAGCAGTTACGGTAGAAAGCAGTTCTTC | CASSYGRKQFF
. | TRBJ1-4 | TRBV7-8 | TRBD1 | TGTGCCAGCAGCTTAGGGACAGGAGGTGAAAAACTGTTTTTT | CASSLGTGGEKLFF
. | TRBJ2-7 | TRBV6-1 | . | TGTGCCAGCAGTGAGTCATACGAGCAGTACTTC | CASSESYEQYF
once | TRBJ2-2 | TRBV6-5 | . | TGTGCCAGCAGCCCCCGGACCGGGGAGCTGTTTTTT | CASSPRTGELFF
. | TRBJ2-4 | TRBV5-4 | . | TGTGCCAGCAGCTTGGTCAGGGGTGGAGGAAACATTCAGTACTTC | CASSLVRGGGNIQYF
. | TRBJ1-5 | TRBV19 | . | TGTGCCAGTAGTATAGACAGGGGCGGGCAGCCCCAGCATTTT | CASSIDRGGQPQHF
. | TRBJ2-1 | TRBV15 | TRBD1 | TGTGCCACCAGCAGAGATCTGATCGGGGGACAGGGTAGTGAGCAGTTCTTC | CATSRDLIGGQGSEQFF
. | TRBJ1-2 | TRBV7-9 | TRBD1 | TGTGCCAGCAAACGGGACAGCAACTATGGCTACACCTTC | CASKRDSNYGYTF
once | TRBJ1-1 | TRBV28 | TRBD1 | TGTGCCAGCAACCTCGACAGGGAGAACACTGAAGCTTTCTTT | CASNLDRENTEAFF
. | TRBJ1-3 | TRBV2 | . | TGTGCCAGCAGTGAATTAGTTCATCTCTCTGGAAACACCATATATTTT | CASSELVHLSGNTIYF
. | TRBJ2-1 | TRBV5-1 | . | TGCGCCAGCAGCTTGGCAGGTCCTTCCTACAATGAGCAGTTCTTC | CASSLAGPSYNEQFF
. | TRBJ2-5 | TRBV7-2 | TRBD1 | TGTGCCAGCAGCCCCGGACAGGGAAAAGAGACCCAGTACTTC | CASSPGQGKETQYF
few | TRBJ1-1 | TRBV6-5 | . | TGTGCCAGCAACATACAGGGAGGGACGCCTGAAGCTTTCTTT | CASNIQGGTPEAFF
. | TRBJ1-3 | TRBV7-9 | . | TGTGCCAGCAGCTTAGCCCTAGGCCGGGAAAACACCATATATTTT | CASSLALGRENTIYF
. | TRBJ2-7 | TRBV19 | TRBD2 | TGTGCCAGTAGCCCCTCTAGCGGGAGGGTTGTACAGTACTTC | CASSPSSGRVVQYF
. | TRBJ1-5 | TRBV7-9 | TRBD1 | TGTGCCAGTCTGGGACAGCCCAATCAGCCCCAGCATTTT | CASLGQPNQPQHF
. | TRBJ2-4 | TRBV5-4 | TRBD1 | TGTGCCAGCAGCTTGGTTAGTAGCGACAGGGGGTTAGCCAAAAACATTCAGTACTTC | CASSLVSSDRGLAKNIQYF
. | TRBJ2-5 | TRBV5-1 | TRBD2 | TGCGCCAGCAGCTATAGCGGGGGGCAAGAGACCCAGTACTTC | CASSYSGGQETQYF
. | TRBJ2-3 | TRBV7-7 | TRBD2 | TGTGCTAGCAGCCGACAACTAGCGGGGGGCGGGGATACGCAGTATTTT | CASSRQLAGGGDTQYF
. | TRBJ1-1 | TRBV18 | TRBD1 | TGTGCCAGCTCACCGACAGGGGAGATGAACACTGAAGCTTTCTTT | CASSPTGEMNTEAFF
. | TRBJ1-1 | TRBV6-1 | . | TGTGCCAGCAGTGAAAGTCCAGGGCTGAACACTGAAGCTTTCTTT | CASSESPGLNTEAFF